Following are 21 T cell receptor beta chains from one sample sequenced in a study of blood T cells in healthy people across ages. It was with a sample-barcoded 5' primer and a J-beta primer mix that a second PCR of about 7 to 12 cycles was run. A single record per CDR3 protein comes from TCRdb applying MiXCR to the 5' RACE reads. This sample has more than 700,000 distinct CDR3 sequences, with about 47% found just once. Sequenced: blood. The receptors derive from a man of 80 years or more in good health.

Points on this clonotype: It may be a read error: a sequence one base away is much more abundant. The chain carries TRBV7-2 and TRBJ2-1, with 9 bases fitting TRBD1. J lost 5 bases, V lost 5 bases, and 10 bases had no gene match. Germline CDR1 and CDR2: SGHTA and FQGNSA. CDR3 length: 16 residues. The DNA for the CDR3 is TGTGCCAGCAGCGCTACCGGGACAGGGCCCGACAATGAGCAGTTCTTC. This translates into CASSATGTGPDNEQFF.

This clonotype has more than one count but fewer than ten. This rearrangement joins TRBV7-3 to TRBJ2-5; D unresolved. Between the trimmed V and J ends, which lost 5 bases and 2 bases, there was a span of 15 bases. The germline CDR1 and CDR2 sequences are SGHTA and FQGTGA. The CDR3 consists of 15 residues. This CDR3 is CASSMANTGQETQYF. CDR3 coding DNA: TGTGCCAGCAGCATGGCCAACACGGGTCAAGAGACCCAGTACTTC.

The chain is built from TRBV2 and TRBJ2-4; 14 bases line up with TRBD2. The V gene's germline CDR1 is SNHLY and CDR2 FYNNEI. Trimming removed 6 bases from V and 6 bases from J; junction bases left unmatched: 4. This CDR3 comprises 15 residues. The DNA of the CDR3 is TGTGCCAGCAGGGTGGGACTAGCGGGAGCAAACATTCAGTACTTC. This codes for CASRVGLAGANIQYF.

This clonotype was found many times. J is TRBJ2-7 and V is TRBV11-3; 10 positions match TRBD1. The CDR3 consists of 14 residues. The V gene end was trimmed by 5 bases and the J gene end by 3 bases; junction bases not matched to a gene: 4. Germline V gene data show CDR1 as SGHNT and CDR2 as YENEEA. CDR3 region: CASSPRTGGYEQYF. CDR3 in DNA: TGTGCCAGCAGCCCCCGGACAGGGGGCTACGAGCAGTACTTC. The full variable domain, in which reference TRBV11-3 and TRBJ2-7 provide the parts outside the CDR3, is EAGVVQSPRYKIIEKKQPVAFWCNPISGHNTLYWYLQNLGQGPELLIRYENEEAVDDSQLPKDRFSAERLKGVDSTLKIQPAELGDSAVYLCASSPRTGGYEQYFGPGTRLTVT.

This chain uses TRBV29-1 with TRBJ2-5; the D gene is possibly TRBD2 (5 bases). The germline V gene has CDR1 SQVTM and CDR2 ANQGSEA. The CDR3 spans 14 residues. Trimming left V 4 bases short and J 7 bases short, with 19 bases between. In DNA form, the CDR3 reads TGCAGCGTTGGTCACATAACGGGGAAGACGACCCAGTACTTC. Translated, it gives CSVGHITGKTTQYF.

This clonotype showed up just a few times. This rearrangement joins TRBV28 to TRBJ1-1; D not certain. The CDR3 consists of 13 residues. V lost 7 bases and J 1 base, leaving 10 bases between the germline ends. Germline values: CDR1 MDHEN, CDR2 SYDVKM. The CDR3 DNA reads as TGTGCCAGCAAACCACACAGGAACACTGAAGCTTTCTTT. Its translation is CASKPHRNTEAFF. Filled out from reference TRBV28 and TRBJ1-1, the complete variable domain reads DVKVTQSSRYLVKRTGEKVFLECVQDMDHENMFWYRQDPGLGLRLIYFSYDVKMKEKGDIPEGYSVSREKKERFSLILESASTNQTSMYLCASKPHRNTEAFFGQGTRLTVV.

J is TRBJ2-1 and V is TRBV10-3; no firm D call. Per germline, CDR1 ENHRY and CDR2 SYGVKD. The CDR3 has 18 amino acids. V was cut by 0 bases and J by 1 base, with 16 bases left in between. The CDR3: CAISESVRNILSYNEQFF. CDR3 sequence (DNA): TGTGCCATCAGTGAGTCAGTCAGGAATATTTTGTCCTACAATGAGCAGTTCTTC.

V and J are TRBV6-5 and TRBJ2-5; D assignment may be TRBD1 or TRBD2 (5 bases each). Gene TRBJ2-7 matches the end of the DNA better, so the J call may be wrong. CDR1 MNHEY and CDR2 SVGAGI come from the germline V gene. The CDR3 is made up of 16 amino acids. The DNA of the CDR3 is TGTGCCAGCAGTTACTCGGGACGCGGAGGTCGCTACGAGCAGTACTTC. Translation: CASSYSGRGGRYEQYF.

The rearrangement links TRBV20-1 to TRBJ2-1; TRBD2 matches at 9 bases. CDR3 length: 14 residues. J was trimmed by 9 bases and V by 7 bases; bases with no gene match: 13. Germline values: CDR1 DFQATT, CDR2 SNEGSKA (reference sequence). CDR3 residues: CSVRVAGGPGEQFF. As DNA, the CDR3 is TGCAGTGTTAGGGTGGCGGGAGGGCCGGGTGAGCAGTTCTTC.

CDR3 protein: CASSLGTSWGEQYF. The CDR3 nucleotides read TGTGCCAGCAGCTTAGGAACGTCCTGGGGCGAGCAGTACTTC. The chain combines TRBV7-8 with TRBJ2-5; D remains unclear. The end of the DNA aligns better with TRBJ2-7, so the J call may be wrong. The germline gives CDR1 SGHVS, CDR2 FQNEAQ. The CDR3 is made up of 14 amino acids.

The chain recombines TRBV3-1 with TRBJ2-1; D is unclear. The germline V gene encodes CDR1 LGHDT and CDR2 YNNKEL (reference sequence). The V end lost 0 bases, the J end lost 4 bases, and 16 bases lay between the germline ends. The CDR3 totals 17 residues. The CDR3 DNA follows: TGTGCCAGCAGCCAAGATCGCTCCGCTAAACTTTACAATGAGCAGTTCTTC. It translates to CASSQDRSAKLYNEQFF.

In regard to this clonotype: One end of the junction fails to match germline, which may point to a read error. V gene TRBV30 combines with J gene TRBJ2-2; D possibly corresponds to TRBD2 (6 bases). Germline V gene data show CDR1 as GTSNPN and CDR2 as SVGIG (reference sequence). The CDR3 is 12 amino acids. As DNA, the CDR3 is TGTGCCCGGAGGGCCGACACCGGGGAGCTGTTTTTT. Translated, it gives CARRADTGELFF. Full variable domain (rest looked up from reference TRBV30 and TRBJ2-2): SQTIHQWPATLVQPVGSPLSLECTVEGTSNPNLYWYRQAAGRGLQLLFYSVGIGQISSEVPQNLSASRPQDRQFILSSKKLLLSDSGFYLCARRADTGELFFGEGSRLTVL.

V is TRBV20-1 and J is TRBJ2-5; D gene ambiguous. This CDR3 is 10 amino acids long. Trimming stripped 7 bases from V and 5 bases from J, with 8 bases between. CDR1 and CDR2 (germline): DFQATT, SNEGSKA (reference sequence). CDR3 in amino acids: CSVVLETQYF. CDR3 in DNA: TGCAGTGTGGTGCTGGAGACCCAGTACTTC.

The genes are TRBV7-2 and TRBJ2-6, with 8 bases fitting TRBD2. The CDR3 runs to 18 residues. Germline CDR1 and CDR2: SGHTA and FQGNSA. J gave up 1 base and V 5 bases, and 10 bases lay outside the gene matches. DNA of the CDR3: TGTGCCAGCAGCGGATACGGGAGGGTAGGGTCTGGGGCCAACGTCCTGACTTTC. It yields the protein CASSGYGRVGSGANVLTF. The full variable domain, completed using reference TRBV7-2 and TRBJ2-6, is GAGVSQSPSNKVTEKGKDVELRCDPISGHTALYWYRQSLGQGLEFLIYFQGNSAPDKSGLPSDRFSAERTGGSVSTLTIQRTQQEDSAVYLCASSGYGRVGSGANVLTFGAGSRLTVL.

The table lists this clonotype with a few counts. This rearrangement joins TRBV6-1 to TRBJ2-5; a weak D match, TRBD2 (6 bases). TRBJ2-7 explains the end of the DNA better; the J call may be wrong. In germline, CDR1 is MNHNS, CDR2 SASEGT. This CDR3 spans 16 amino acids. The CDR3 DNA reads TGTGCCAGCAGTGAAGTAAGTTCCGGGACTGACTACGAGCAGTACTTC. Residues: CASSEVSSGTDYEQYF.

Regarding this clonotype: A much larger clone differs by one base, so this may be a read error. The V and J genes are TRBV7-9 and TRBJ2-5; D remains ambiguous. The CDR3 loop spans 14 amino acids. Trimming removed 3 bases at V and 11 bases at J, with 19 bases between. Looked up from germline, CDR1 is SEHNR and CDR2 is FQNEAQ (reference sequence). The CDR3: CASSFSYSNNEQYF. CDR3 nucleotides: TGTGCCAGCAGCTTTTCCTACTCGAACAATGAGCAGTACTTC. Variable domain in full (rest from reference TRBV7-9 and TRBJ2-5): DTGVSQNPRHKITKRGQNVTFRCDPISEHNRLYWYRQTLGQGPEFLTYFQNEAQLEKSRLLSDRFSAERPKGSFSTLEIQRTEQGDSAMYLCASSFSYSNNEQYFGPGTRLLVL.

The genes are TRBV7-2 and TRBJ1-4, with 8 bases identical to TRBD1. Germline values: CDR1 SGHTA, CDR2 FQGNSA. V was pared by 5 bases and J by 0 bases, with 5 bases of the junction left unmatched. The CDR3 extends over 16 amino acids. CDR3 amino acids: CASSRTGWATNEKLFF. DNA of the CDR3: TGTGCCAGCAGCAGGACAGGGTGGGCAACTAATGAAAAACTGTTTTTT.

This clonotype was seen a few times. The CDR3 spells CASSLAPGLGTSGREAYNEQYF. CDR3 nucleotides: TGTGCCAGCAGTTTAGCGCCTGGGTTGGGGACTAGCGGGCGAGAAGCCTACAATGAGCAGTACTTC. J is TRBJ2-7 and V is TRBV12-3 or TRBV12-4, with TRBD2 matching 12 bases. J gave up 7 bases and V 0 bases, and 25 bases lay outside the gene matches. The CDR3 covers 22 residues.

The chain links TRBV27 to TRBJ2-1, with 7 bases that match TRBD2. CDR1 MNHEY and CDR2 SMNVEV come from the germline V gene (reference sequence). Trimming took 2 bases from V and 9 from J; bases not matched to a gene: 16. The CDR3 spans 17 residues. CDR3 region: CASSLRMGGLGSFEQFF. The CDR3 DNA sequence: TGTGCCAGCAGTTTACGAATGGGTGGACTAGGGTCTTTTGAGCAGTTCTTC.

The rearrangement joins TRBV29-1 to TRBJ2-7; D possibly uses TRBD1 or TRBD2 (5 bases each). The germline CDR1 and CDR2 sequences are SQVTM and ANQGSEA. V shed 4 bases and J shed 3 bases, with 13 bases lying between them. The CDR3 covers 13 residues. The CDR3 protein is CSVALQEDYEQYF. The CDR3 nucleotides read TGCAGCGTTGCCCTACAGGAGGACTACGAGCAGTACTTC.

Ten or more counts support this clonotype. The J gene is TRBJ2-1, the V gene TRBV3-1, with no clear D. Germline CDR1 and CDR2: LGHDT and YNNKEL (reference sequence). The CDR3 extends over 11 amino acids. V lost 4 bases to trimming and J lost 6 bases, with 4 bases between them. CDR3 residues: CASSRFNEQFF. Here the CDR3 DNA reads TGTGCCAGCAGCCGGTTCAATGAGCAGTTCTTC.